This TCR beta chain is drawn from a study of tumor and adjacent non-tumor tissue in lung cancer. Looking at the study overall: On average, productive TCRbeta reads reached about 4.17 million per sample.

The CDR3 has 14 amino acids. Germline V CDR1 and CDR2: SGHAT, FQNNGV. Broader study findings: Compared with tumor, normal lung showed significantly lower TCR diversity.

TCRbeta libraries were built with three rounds of nested PCR, modified from ARM-PCR. TCRdb reprocessed the multiplex PCR reads with MiXCR, giving one entry per CDR3 protein. This table holds roughly 43,000 distinct CDR3 sequences, 60% found once. No cell sorting was done before RNA was extracted from the tissue. More than 3 cm separated this lung sample from the edge of the tumor. To note about this clonotype: No antigen is known for it. The junction and the germline gene differ at one end; a read error may be behind it.

The origin of this receptor is a man between 50 and 59 years old with non-small cell lung cancer. The source material was distant non-tumor lung tissue. The chain links TRBV11-2 to TRBJ2-7; D tentatively reads TRBD1 or TRBD2 (5 bases each). CDR3 DNA sequence: TGTACCAGCAGCTCCGGGACGCTCTCCTACGAGCAGTACTTC. Encoded protein: CTSSSGTLSYEQYF.